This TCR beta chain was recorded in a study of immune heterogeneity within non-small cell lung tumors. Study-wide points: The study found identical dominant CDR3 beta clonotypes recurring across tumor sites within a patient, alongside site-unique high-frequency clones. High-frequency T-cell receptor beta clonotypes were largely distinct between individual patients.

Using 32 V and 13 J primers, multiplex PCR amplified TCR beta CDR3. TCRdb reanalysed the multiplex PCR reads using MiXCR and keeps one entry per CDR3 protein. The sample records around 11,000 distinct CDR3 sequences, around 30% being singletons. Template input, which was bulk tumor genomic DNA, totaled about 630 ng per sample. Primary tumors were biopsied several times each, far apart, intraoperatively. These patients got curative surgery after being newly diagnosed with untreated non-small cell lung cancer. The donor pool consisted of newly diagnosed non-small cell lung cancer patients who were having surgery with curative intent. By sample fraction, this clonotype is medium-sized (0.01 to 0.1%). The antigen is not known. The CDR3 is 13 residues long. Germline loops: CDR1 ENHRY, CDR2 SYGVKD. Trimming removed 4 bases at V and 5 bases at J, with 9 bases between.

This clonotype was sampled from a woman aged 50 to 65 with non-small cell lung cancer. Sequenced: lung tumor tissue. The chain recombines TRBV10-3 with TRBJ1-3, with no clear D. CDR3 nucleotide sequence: TGTGCCATCAGTGTTAACATTCGAAACACCATATATTTT. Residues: CAISVNIRNTIYF.